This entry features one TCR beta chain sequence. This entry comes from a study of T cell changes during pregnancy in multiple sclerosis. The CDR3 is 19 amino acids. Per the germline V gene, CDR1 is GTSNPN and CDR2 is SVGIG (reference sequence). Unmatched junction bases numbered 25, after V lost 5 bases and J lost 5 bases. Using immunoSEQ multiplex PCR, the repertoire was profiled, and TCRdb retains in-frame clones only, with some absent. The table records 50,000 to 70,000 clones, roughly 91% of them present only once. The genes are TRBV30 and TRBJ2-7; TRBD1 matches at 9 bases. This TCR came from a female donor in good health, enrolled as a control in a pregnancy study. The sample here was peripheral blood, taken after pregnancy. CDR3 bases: TGTGCCTGGCAAACCGAACCCCCAGTTCGGGGACAGGGATGGGACGAGCAGTACTTC. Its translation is CAWQTEPPVRGQGWDEQYF.